Shown below are 18 T cell receptor beta chains from a single sample sequenced in a study of cytomegalovirus exposure and HLA in healthy donors. 13 Jbeta primers and 60 Vbeta primers were used for the PCR. The method was immunoSEQ multiplex PCR; TCRdb's version includes in-frame clones alone and lacks a portion of them. This sample contains around 77,000 clones. The sample consisted of PBMCs. The source is a man between 45 and 60 years old in good health and CMV-seropositive.

V is TRBV10-2 and J is TRBJ1-4; D possibly corresponds to TRBD1 (6 bases). Germline V gene lookup returns CDR1 WSHSY and CDR2 SAAADI. The CDR3 sequence is 13 residues long. The ends were cut back, 5 bases at V and 8 bases at J, with 12 bases in the middle. The chain's CDR3 is CASSWGQGEKLFF. As DNA, the CDR3 is TGCGCCAGCAGTTGGGGACAAGGGGAAAAACTGTTTTTT.

This chain links TRBV2 with TRBJ2-3; 15 bases are a match to TRBD2. This CDR3 comprises 19 residues. Trimming removed 6 bases from V and 0 bases from J; junction bases left unmatched: 10. The germline gives CDR1 SNHLY, CDR2 FYNNEI. CDR3 in DNA: TGTGCCAGCAGGGGGAGGACTAGCGGGAGGGCCGTAAGCACAGATACGCAGTATTTT. Translating gives CASRGRTSGRAVSTDTQYF.

This rearrangement joins TRBV7-7 to TRBJ1-3; tentative D call: TRBD1 (6 bases). CDR1 and CDR2 (germline): SSHAT, FNYEAQ (reference sequence). Trimming took 0 bases from V and 2 from J, leaving 11 bases between them. The CDR3 contains 16 residues. CDR3 residues: CASSLAHRDTGNTIYF. CDR3 sequence (DNA): TGTGCCAGCAGCTTAGCCCACCGGGACACTGGAAACACCATATATTTT.

In regard to this clone: One end of the junction fails to match germline, which may point to a read error. Other DNA sequences in the same sample also yield this CDR3. The V gene is TRBV10-3, the J gene TRBJ2-7, with D perhaps TRBD1 (6 bases). The CDR3 contains 15 residues. Germline assignment: CDR1 ENHRY and CDR2 SYGVKD. CDR3 loop: CAISEARQAAYEQYF. DNA of the CDR3: TGCGCCATCAGTGAGGCCAGACAGGCTGCCTACGAGCAGTACTTC.

The chain joins TRBV6-4 to TRBJ1-2; the D gene is possibly TRBD1 (5 bases). Germline CDR1 MRHNA, CDR2 SNTAGT. The CDR3 is 15 amino acids. Trimming shortened V by 4 bases and J by 8 bases, and 20 bases separated the two germline ends. CDR3 sequence: CASSVTAGNRQGYTF. In DNA, the CDR3 is TGTGCCAGCAGTGTGACGGCAGGGAATCGGCAAGGCTACACCTTC.

CDR3 in amino acids: CASSLYGNYEQYF. CDR3 sequence (DNA): TGTGCCAGCAGCTTGTATGGCAATTACGAGCAGTACTTC. This chain connects TRBV5-6 to TRBJ2-7; D is ambiguous. CDR1 is SGHDT, CDR2 YYEEEE, per germline. This CDR3 has 13 residues. The V gene lost 1 base and the J gene lost 4 bases, with 9 bases spanning the gap.

This chain links TRBV29-1 with TRBJ2-2, with 8 bases aligning to TRBD1. The CDR3 consists of 13 residues. Germline CDR1 reads SQVTM; CDR2 reads ANQGSEA. The junction had 5 bases not matched to a gene; V was cut back by 6 bases and J by 5 bases. DNA of the CDR3: TGCAGCGTCGGACAGGGAATTACCGGGGAGCTGTTTTTT. Residues: CSVGQGITGELFF.

The chain has TRBV6-1 and TRBJ1-2; no firm D call. The CDR3 covers 13 residues. From germline, CDR1 is MNHNS and CDR2 SASEGT. V was trimmed by 6 bases and J by 1 base, leaving 9 bases between them. The CDR3 DNA sequence: TGTGCCAGCAGCCCACGGGTTAACTATGGCTACACCTTC. Translated, it gives CASSPRVNYGYTF.

The CDR3 region is CASSFSGENNQPQHF. The CDR3, as DNA: TGTGCCAGCAGCTTCTCCGGGGAGAACAATCAGCCCCAGCATTTT. The chain employs TRBV7-2 and TRBJ1-5; D is unclear. Germline values: CDR1 SGHTA, CDR2 FQGNSA. Between the trimmed V and J ends, which lost 3 bases and 3 bases, there was a span of 12 bases. The CDR3 is made up of 15 amino acids.

The CDR3 bases are TGTGCCAGCAGCTTTCTCGGGAACACCATATATTTT. Protein: CASSFLGNTIYF. This chain links TRBV7-8 with TRBJ1-3; no reliable D call. The CDR3 is 12 amino acids. The V and J ends lost 3 bases and 7 bases respectively, with 7 bases between them. CDR1 SGHVS and CDR2 FQNEAQ come from the germline V gene.

The chain uses TRBV2 and TRBJ1-1; a weak D match, TRBD1 (6 bases). The germline V and J ends were trimmed by 3 bases and 7 bases, with 15 bases remaining between them. The germline gives CDR1 SNHLY, CDR2 FYNNEI. The CDR3 has 14 residues. CDR3 sequence reads: CASSDRGAMGEAFF. The CDR3 region has the DNA TGTGCCAGCAGTGATCGGGGGGCGATGGGTGAAGCTTTCTTT.

The chain carries TRBV6-5 and TRBJ1-2; TRBD1 agrees at 9 bases. Germline V gene sequence: CDR1 MNHEY, CDR2 SVGAGI. The junction had 16 bases not matched to a gene; V was cut back by 10 bases and J by 7 bases. CDR3 length: 15 amino acids. CDR3 amino acids: CATSSGTGLRSGYTF. As DNA, the CDR3 is TGTGCCACCTCATCCGGGACAGGGCTTAGGAGTGGCTACACCTTC.

The chain employs TRBV2 and TRBJ2-7; possible D gene TRBD1, 5 bases. The CDR3 has 12 amino acids. The germline V gene has CDR1 SNHLY and CDR2 FYNNEI. The ends were cut back, 0 bases at V and 7 bases at J, with 7 bases in the middle. DNA for the CDR3: TGTGCCAGCAGTGAAGCCCAGGGAGAGCAGTACTTC. Encoded protein: CASSEAQGEQYF.

This rearrangement joins TRBV7-3 to TRBJ2-2; possibly TRBD1 for D (5 bases). Trimming cost V 6 bases and J 4 bases, with 15 bases left between them. There are 15 residues in the CDR3. Looked up from germline, CDR1 is SGHTA and CDR2 is FQGTGA. CDR3 protein: CASRTSGFPTGELFF. The CDR3, as DNA: TGTGCCAGCAGGACGTCAGGGTTCCCCACCGGGGAGCTGTTTTTT.

The rearrangement joins TRBV10-3 to TRBJ2-7; weak D call: TRBD2 (5 bases). Trimming pared 0 bases from V and 6 bases from J, leaving 9 bases between. The CDR3 is 13 amino acids. Germline V gene data show CDR1 as ENHRY and CDR2 as SYGVKD. CDR3 coding DNA: TGTGCCATCAGTGAGTCGGTGGGGAGCGAGCAGTACGTC. Translated, it gives CAISESVGSEQYV.

This chain links TRBV5-4 with TRBJ1-6; D not certain. The germline V gene has CDR1 SGHNT and CDR2 YYREEE (reference sequence). The CDR3 is 12 amino acids. Trimming pared 5 bases from V and 8 bases from J, leaving 8 bases between. The CDR3 DNA reads as TGTGCCAGCAGGGTTTCGGATTCACCCCTCCACTTT. Protein sequence: CASRVSDSPLHF.

To note about this clone: This CDR3 is also generated by other DNA sequences in the sample. The J gene is TRBJ2-3, the V gene TRBV19; 7 bases line up with TRBD2. CDR1 is LNHDA, CDR2 SQIVND, per germline (reference sequence). The CDR3 is made up of 18 amino acids. The CDR3 reads CGTSKLEGLAVSTDTQYF. DNA for the CDR3: TGTGGCACAAGTAAGTTGGAGGGTCTAGCGGTTAGCACAGATACGCAGTATTTT.

The chain carries TRBV4-1 and TRBJ2-7, with 7 bases lining up with TRBD2. V gave up 4 bases and J gave up 6 bases; unmatched junction bases: 18. The CDR3 covers 17 residues. Germline lookup yields CDR1 MGHRA and CDR2 YSYEKL. Here the CDR3 reads CASSRPVGLGRVIEQYF. CDR3 sequence (DNA): TGCGCCAGCAGCCGCCCCGTCGGACTAGGGAGGGTCATCGAGCAGTACTTC.